The rows below give T cell receptor beta chains drawn from one sample of a study of T cell changes during pregnancy in multiple sclerosis. Only in-frame clones appear in the TCRdb table, and some are missing; sequencing was by immunoSEQ multiplex PCR. The sample has 35,000 to 45,000 clones, under 95% seen once. The source material was CD8+ T cells from peripheral blood mononuclear cells, sampled in the first trimester of pregnancy. The receptors shown here come from a female donor with multiple sclerosis, enrolled in a pregnancy study. Each CDR3 is given with its conserved first and last residue. The D gene is left open where the match is weak. Only some rows state a clone size, as once, few, many or a class for expanded clones.

j_call: TRBJ2-7; clone_size: NA; v_call: TRBV4-1; d_call: TRBD1; cdr3_aa: CASSPSGTVSSYEQYF; cdr3_nt: TGCGCCAGCAGCCCCAGTGGGACAGTGAGCTCCTACGAGCAGTACTTC
j_call: TRBJ2-7; clone_size: NA; v_call: TRBV2; d_call: TRBD2; cdr3_aa: CASSVGGEGAYEQYF; cdr3_nt: TGTGCCAGCAGTGTGGGGGGGGAAGGCGCCTACGAGCAGTACTTC
j_call: TRBJ1-2; clone_size: NA; v_call: TRBV6-5; d_call: NA; cdr3_aa: CASSYSEQGIPYGYTF; cdr3_nt: TGTGCCAGCAGTTACTCTGAGCAGGGGATCCCCTATGGCTACACCTTC
j_call: TRBJ2-5; clone_size: NA; v_call: TRBV27; d_call: TRBD1; cdr3_aa: CASSTALGTVEETQYF; cdr3_nt: TGTGCCAGCAGTACCGCGTTAGGGACAGTCGAAGAGACCCAGTACTTC
j_call: TRBJ2-3; clone_size: NA; v_call: TRBV20-1; d_call: NA; cdr3_aa: CSAPRGDTQYF; cdr3_nt: TGCAGTGCTCCCCGCGGGGATACGCAGTATTTT
j_call: TRBJ2-1; clone_size: NA; v_call: TRBV13; d_call: NA; cdr3_aa: CASSFMGGEQFF; cdr3_nt: TGTGCCAGCAGCTTTATGGGGGGTGAGCAGTTCTTC
j_call: TRBJ1-3; clone_size: NA; v_call: TRBV29-1; d_call: NA; cdr3_aa: CSVVYHNSGNTIYF; cdr3_nt: TGCAGCGTTGTTTACCACAACTCTGGAAACACCATATATTTT
j_call: TRBJ2-5; clone_size: NA; v_call: TRBV10-2; d_call: NA; cdr3_aa: CASSESIGSRGRETQYF; cdr3_nt: TGCGCCAGCAGTGAGTCGATCGGGTCAAGGGGCAGGGAGACCCAGTACTTC
j_call: TRBJ1-1; clone_size: NA; v_call: TRBV6-1; d_call: NA; cdr3_aa: CAIGGAFF; cdr3_nt: TGTGCCATTGGGGGGGCTTTCTTT
j_call: TRBJ2-2; clone_size: NA; v_call: TRBV6-4; d_call: NA; cdr3_aa: CASSDSLQGGAGELFF; cdr3_nt: TGTGCCAGCAGTGACTCCTTACAGGGCGGCGCCGGGGAGCTGTTTTTT
j_call: TRBJ2-7; clone_size: NA; v_call: TRBV6-5; d_call: TRBD1; cdr3_aa: CASSSNNRGSSYEQYF; cdr3_nt: TGTGCCAGCAGTTCAAACAACAGGGGGAGCTCCTACGAGCAGTACTTC
j_call: TRBJ1-5; clone_size: NA; v_call: TRBV9; d_call: NA; cdr3_aa: CASSPHRSNSNQPQHF; cdr3_nt: TGTGCCAGCAGCCCCCACCGCAGTAATAGCAATCAGCCCCAGCATTTT
j_call: TRBJ2-7; clone_size: NA; v_call: TRBV6-5; d_call: TRBD2; cdr3_aa: CASSYGSGGAYEQYF; cdr3_nt: TGTGCCAGCAGTTATGGGAGCGGGGGGGCCTACGAGCAGTACTTC
j_call: TRBJ1-3; clone_size: NA; v_call: TRBV4-1; d_call: TRBD1; cdr3_aa: CASSHYDRGHLNTIYF; cdr3_nt: TGCGCCAGCAGCCATTACGACAGGGGGCATTTAAACACCATATATTTT
j_call: TRBJ1-3; clone_size: NA; v_call: TRBV5-4; d_call: TRBD1; cdr3_aa: CASSSDRGIEGNTIYF; cdr3_nt: TGTGCCAGCAGTTCCGACAGGGGAATCGAGGGAAACACCATATATTTT
j_call: TRBJ2-7; clone_size: NA; v_call: TRBV13; d_call: NA; cdr3_aa: CASSLRGGAYEQYF; cdr3_nt: TGTGCCAGCAGCTTAAGAGGGGGGGCCTACGAGCAGTACTTC
j_call: TRBJ1-6; clone_size: NA; v_call: TRBV7-3; d_call: TRBD1; cdr3_aa: CASSLQDRGFLSPLHF; cdr3_nt: TGTGCCAGCAGCCTGCAAGACAGGGGGTTTCTGTCACCCCTCCACTTT
j_call: TRBJ2-7; clone_size: NA; v_call: TRBV2; d_call: TRBD2; cdr3_aa: CASSEVASGGITYEQYF; cdr3_nt: TGTGCCAGCAGTGAAGTCGCTAGCGGGGGAATCACCTACGAGCAGTACTTC
j_call: TRBJ1-1; clone_size: few; v_call: TRBV4-1; d_call: NA; cdr3_aa: CASSQVVQNTEAFF; cdr3_nt: TGCGCCAGCAGCCAAGTGGTACAGAACACTGAAGCTTTCTTT
j_call: TRBJ2-1; clone_size: NA; v_call: TRBV27; d_call: TRBD1; cdr3_aa: CASTLRQGYYNEQFF; cdr3_nt: TGTGCCAGCACCCTGAGACAGGGATATTACAATGAGCAGTTCTTC
j_call: TRBJ1-2; clone_size: NA; v_call: TRBV9; d_call: NA; cdr3_aa: CASSVGRDTLNYGYTF; cdr3_nt: TGTGCCAGCAGCGTAGGCCGGGACACCTTAAACTATGGCTACACCTTC
j_call: TRBJ2-1; clone_size: NA; v_call: TRBV7-9; d_call: NA; cdr3_aa: CASSLGVSSYNEQFF; cdr3_nt: TGTGCCAGCAGCTTAGGCGTGAGCTCCTACAATGAGCAGTTCTTC
j_call: TRBJ2-2; clone_size: NA; v_call: TRBV6-6; d_call: NA; cdr3_aa: CASSPVVGELFF; cdr3_nt: TGTGCCAGCAGCCCCGTAGTCGGGGAGCTGTTTTTT
j_call: TRBJ2-2; clone_size: NA; v_call: TRBV10-3; d_call: NA; cdr3_aa: CAISELEGIAGELFF; cdr3_nt: TGTGCCATCAGTGAGCTCGAGGGTATTGCCGGGGAGCTGTTTTTT
j_call: TRBJ2-1; clone_size: NA; v_call: TRBV13; d_call: NA; cdr3_aa: CATTRGGLSYNEQFF; cdr3_nt: TGTGCCACTACCCGCGGGGGCCTTTCCTACAATGAGCAGTTCTTC
j_call: TRBJ1-3; clone_size: once; v_call: TRBV5-6; d_call: NA; cdr3_aa: CASSLGQAGNTIYF; cdr3_nt: TGTGCCAGCAGCTTGGGTCAGGCTGGAAACACCATATATTTT
j_call: TRBJ1-5; clone_size: NA; v_call: TRBV5-5; d_call: TRBD1; cdr3_aa: CASSPGQGVQPQHF; cdr3_nt: TGTGCCAGCAGCCCAGGACAGGGAGTTCAGCCCCAGCATTTT
j_call: TRBJ1-1; clone_size: NA; v_call: TRBV6-5; d_call: NA; cdr3_aa: CASSTGGWTEAFF; cdr3_nt: TGTGCCAGCAGTACGGGGGGTTGGACTGAAGCTTTCTTT
j_call: TRBJ1-2; clone_size: NA; v_call: TRBV19; d_call: NA; cdr3_aa: CASSPGGALDGYTF; cdr3_nt: TGTGCCAGTAGTCCCGGGGGGGCCTTAGATGGCTACACCTTC
j_call: TRBJ1-3; clone_size: NA; v_call: TRBV2; d_call: TRBD1; cdr3_aa: CASWGQGFDLSGNTIYF; cdr3_nt: TGTGCCAGCTGGGGACAGGGTTTTGACCTCTCTGGAAACACCATATATTTT
j_call: TRBJ2-7; clone_size: NA; v_call: TRBV6-5; d_call: TRBD1; cdr3_aa: CASSTGTDSYEQYF; cdr3_nt: TGTGCCAGCAGCACCGGGACAGATTCCTACGAGCAGTACTTC
j_call: TRBJ1-1; clone_size: NA; v_call: TRBV9; d_call: NA; cdr3_aa: CAGGVGLNTEAFF; cdr3_nt: TGTGCCGGGGGGGTGGGGCTAAACACTGAAGCTTTCTTT
j_call: TRBJ1-1; clone_size: NA; v_call: TRBV4-1; d_call: NA; cdr3_aa: CASSQEGPNTEAFF; cdr3_nt: TGCGCCAGCAGCCAAGAGGGCCCGAACACTGAAGCTTTCTTT
j_call: TRBJ2-7; clone_size: NA; v_call: TRBV27; d_call: TRBD1; cdr3_aa: CASSLGTATYEQYF; cdr3_nt: TGTGCCAGCAGTTTAGGGACAGCGACCTACGAGCAGTACTTC
j_call: TRBJ1-5; clone_size: NA; v_call: TRBV4-1; d_call: TRBD1; cdr3_aa: CASSQDPDRGYSNQPQHF; cdr3_nt: TGCGCCAGCAGCCAAGATCCGGACAGGGGGTATAGCAATCAGCCCCAGCATTTT
j_call: TRBJ1-1; clone_size: once; v_call: TRBV13; d_call: NA; cdr3_aa: CASSLEAGSVLNTEAFF; cdr3_nt: TGTGCCAGCAGCTTAGAGGCAGGATCGGTCCTTAACACTGAAGCTTTCTTT
j_call: TRBJ2-2; clone_size: NA; v_call: TRBV7-8; d_call: NA; cdr3_aa: CARLEGGELFF; cdr3_nt: TGTGCCAGACTAGAGGGCGGGGAGCTGTTTTTT
j_call: TRBJ1-1; clone_size: NA; v_call: TRBV11-2; d_call: TRBD1; cdr3_aa: CASSLARQGTMNTEAFF; cdr3_nt: TGTGCCAGCAGCTTGGCAAGACAGGGGACCATGAACACTGAAGCTTTCTTT
j_call: TRBJ2-1; clone_size: NA; v_call: TRBV11-2; d_call: TRBD1; cdr3_aa: CASSSLDTGDNEQFF; cdr3_nt: TGTGCCAGCAGCTCGTTAGATACAGGGGACAATGAGCAGTTCTTC
j_call: TRBJ2-3; clone_size: NA; v_call: TRBV11-2; d_call: NA; cdr3_aa: CASSLGFSGGDTDTQYF; cdr3_nt: TGTGCCAGCAGCTTAGGGTTTTCGGGGGGCGACACAGATACGCAGTATTTT
j_call: TRBJ1-1; clone_size: NA; v_call: TRBV29-1; d_call: TRBD1; cdr3_aa: CSVATGLESTEAFF; cdr3_nt: TGCAGCGTTGCGACAGGGCTTGAGAGCACTGAAGCTTTCTTT
j_call: TRBJ2-1; clone_size: NA; v_call: TRBV6-5; d_call: NA; cdr3_aa: CASSYGAEQFF; cdr3_nt: TGTGCCAGCAGTTACGGGGCAGAGCAGTTCTTC
j_call: TRBJ2-5; clone_size: NA; v_call: TRBV11-1; d_call: TRBD2; cdr3_aa: CASSLLAGGHETQYF; cdr3_nt: TGTGCCAGCAGCTTACTAGCGGGGGGGCATGAGACCCAGTACTTC
j_call: TRBJ2-1; clone_size: NA; v_call: TRBV13; d_call: TRBD2; cdr3_aa: CASSLRLAGGTPYNEQFF; cdr3_nt: TGTGCCAGCAGCTTAAGACTAGCGGGGGGAACCCCTTACAATGAGCAGTTCTTC